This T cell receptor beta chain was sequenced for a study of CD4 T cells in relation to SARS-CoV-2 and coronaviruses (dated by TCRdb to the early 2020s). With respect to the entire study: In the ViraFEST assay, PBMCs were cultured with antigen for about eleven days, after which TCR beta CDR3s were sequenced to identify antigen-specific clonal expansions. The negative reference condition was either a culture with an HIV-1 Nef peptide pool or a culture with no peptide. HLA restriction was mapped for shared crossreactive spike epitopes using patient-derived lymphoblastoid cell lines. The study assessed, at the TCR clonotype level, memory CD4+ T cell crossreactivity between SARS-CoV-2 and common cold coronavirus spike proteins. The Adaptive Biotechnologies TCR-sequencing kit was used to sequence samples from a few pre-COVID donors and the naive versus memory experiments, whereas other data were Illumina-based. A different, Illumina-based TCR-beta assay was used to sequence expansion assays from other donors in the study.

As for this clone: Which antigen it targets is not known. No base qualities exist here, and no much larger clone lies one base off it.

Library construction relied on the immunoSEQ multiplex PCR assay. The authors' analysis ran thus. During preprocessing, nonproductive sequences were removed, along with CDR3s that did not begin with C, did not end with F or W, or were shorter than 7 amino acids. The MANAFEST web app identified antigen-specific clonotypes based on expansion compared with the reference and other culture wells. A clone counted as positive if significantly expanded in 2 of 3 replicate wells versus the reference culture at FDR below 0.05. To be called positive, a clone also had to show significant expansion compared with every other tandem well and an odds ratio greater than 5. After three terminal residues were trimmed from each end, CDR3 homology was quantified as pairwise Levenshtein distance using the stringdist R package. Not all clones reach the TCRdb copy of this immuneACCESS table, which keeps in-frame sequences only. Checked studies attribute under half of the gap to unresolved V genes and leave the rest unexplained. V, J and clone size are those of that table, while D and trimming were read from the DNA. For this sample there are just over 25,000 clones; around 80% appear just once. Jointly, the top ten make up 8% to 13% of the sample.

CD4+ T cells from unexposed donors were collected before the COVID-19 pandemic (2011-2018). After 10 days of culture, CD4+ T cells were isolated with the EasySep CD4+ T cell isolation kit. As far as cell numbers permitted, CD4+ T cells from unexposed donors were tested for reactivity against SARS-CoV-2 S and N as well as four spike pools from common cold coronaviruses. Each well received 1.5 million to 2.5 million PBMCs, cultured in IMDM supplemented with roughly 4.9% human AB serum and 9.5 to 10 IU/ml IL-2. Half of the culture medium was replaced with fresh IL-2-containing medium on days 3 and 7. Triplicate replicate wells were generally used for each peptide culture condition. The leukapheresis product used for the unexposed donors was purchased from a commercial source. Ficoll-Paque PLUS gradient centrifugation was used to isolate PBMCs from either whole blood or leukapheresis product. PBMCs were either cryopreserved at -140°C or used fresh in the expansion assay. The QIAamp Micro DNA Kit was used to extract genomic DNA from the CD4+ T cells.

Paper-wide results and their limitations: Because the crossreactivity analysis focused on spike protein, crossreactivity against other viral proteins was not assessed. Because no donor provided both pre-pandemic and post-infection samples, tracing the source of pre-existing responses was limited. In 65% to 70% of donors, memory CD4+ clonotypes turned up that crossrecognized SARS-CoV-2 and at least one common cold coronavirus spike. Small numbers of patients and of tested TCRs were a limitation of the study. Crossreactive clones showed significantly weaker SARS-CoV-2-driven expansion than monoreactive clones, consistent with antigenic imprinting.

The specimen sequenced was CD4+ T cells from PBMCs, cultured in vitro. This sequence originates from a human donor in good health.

The CDR3 reads CASSLRTGAVYEQYF. The sequenced DNA: TGCGCCAGCAGCCTTAGGACAGGGGCCGTCTACGAGCAGTACTTC. The chain is made from TRBV4-3 and TRBJ2-7, with 9 central nucleotides matching TRBD1. Reading from cysteine to phenylalanine, the CDR3 counts 15 amino acids. Only CDR3 DNA remains: 45 bases, in frame from the first base. CDR1 and CDR2, looked up from the germline V gene, are LGHNA and YSLEER. After removal of 4 bases from V and 3 bases from J, the junction retains 7 bases not matched to a gene.